A selection of T cell receptor beta chains follows, all from one sample in a study of shared clonotypes between healthy human individuals. Profiling relied on immunoSEQ multiplex PCR, and the TCRdb table lists in-frame clones only, not all of them. The data hold under 750,000 clones, with 72% observed a single time. Sequencing input: memory CD4+ T cells sorted from blood. Source of these receptors: a young woman in good health. Each CDR3 is given with its conserved first and last residue. D genes are given only for firm matches. A clone size is listed for some rows: how often the clone was seen (once, few, many), or a class if it is expanded.

clone_size,j_call,v_call,d_call,cdr3_aa,cdr3_nt
-,TRBJ2-6,TRBV5-1,-,CASTPTSPSGANVLTF,TGCGCCAGCACGCCGACTAGTCCCTCTGGGGCCAACGTCCTGACTTTC
few,TRBJ1-5,TRBV19,-,CASSTSGKTGGRNQPQHF,TGTGCCAGTAGTACAAGTGGGAAGACAGGTGGTCGCAATCAGCCCCAGCATTTT
-,TRBJ1-1,TRBV14,-,CASSRWSSEAFF,TGTGCCAGCAGCCGGTGGAGCTCTGAAGCTTTCTTT
once,TRBJ2-3,TRBV6-4,-,CASSVGGMSTDTQYF,TGTGCCAGCAGTGTCGGCGGGATGAGCACAGATACGCAGTATTTT
-,TRBJ2-7,TRBV18,TRBD1,CASSPARQGYEQYF,TGTGCCAGCTCACCGGCAAGACAGGGCTACGAGCAGTACTTC
-,TRBJ1-2,TRBV13,TRBD1,CASSRSGGGSGYTF,TGTGCCAGCAGCCGCTCAGGGGGCGGGTCTGGCTACACCTTC
-,TRBJ2-2,TRBV5-1,TRBD1,CASSRETGVTGELFF,TGCGCCAGCAGCAGAGAGACAGGGGTCACCGGGGAGCTGTTTTTT
-,TRBJ2-1,TRBV6-5,TRBD1,CASRYDRDSYNEQFF,TGTGCCAGCAGGTATGACAGGGACTCCTACAATGAGCAGTTCTTC
-,TRBJ2-1,TRBV5-6,-,CASSLLLDEQFF,TGTGCCAGCAGCTTGTTGTTGGATGAGCAGTTCTTC
-,TRBJ2-1,TRBV27,-,CASRPDRDPYNEQFF,TGTGCCAGCAGGCCTGACAGAGACCCCTACAATGAGCAGTTCTTC
-,TRBJ2-1,TRBV7-2,-,CASSSGLSSYNEQFF,TGTGCCAGCAGCTCAGGACTGAGCTCCTACAATGAGCAGTTCTTC
-,TRBJ2-7,TRBV28,TRBD1,CASSAPGTGTYEQYF,TGTGCCAGCAGTGCACCCGGGACAGGGACCTACGAGCAGTACTTC
once,TRBJ2-6,TRBV19,-,CASSTQILRSGANVLTF,TGTGCCAGTAGTACTCAAATTTTAAGGTCTGGGGCCAACGTCCTGACTTTC
few,TRBJ1-2,TRBV5-5,-,CASSLGQGGNYGYTF,TGTGCCAGCAGCTTGGGGCAGGGCGGGAACTATGGCTACACCTTC
-,TRBJ1-2,TRBV19,-,CASSTTGTVAYGYTF,TGTGCCAGTAGTACCACCGGGACTGTGGCCTATGGCTACACCTTC
-,TRBJ1-5,TRBV19,TRBD1,CASSGGQGGNQPQHF,TGTGCCAGCTCTGGGGGACAGGGTGGCAATCAGCCCCAGCATTTT
-,TRBJ1-4,TRBV19,TRBD1,CASSTIPGQGGKATNEKLFF,TGTGCCAGTAGTACCATCCCGGGACAGGGAGGAAAAGCAACTAATGAAAAACTGTTTTTT
-,TRBJ2-1,TRBV4-2,TRBD2,CASSLGLAGRDEQFF,TGTGCCAGCAGCCTTGGACTAGCGGGACGCGATGAGCAGTTCTTC
-,TRBJ1-1,TRBV28,-,CASSAKSTEAFF,TGTGCCAGCAGCGCGAAATCCACTGAAGCTTTCTTT
-,TRBJ2-1,TRBV7-3,-,CASSLSIEFGNEQFF,TGTGCCAGCAGCTTATCAATCGAGTTTGGCAATGAGCAGTTCTTC
-,TRBJ2-3,TRBV27,-,CASKPDRSDTQYF,TGTGCCAGCAAGCCCGACAGGAGCGATACGCAGTATTTT
few,TRBJ1-2,TRBV9,TRBD1,CASSVNRGSGYTF,TGTGCCAGCAGCGTAAACAGGGGTTCCGGCTACACCTTC
many,TRBJ2-1,TRBV5-1,TRBD2,CASSLASGGYNEQFF,TGCGCCAGCAGCTTGGCCAGCGGGGGTTACAATGAGCAGTTCTTC
few,TRBJ2-1,TRBV27,TRBD2,CATPGLAGVLEQFF,TGTGCCACCCCGGGACTAGCGGGAGTATTAGAGCAGTTCTTC
-,TRBJ2-1,TRBV7-6,TRBD2,CASSSPGGRANEQFF,TGTGCCAGCAGCTCCCCCGGGGGGAGGGCCAATGAGCAGTTCTTC
-,TRBJ1-2,TRBV28,-,CASSLYSGYTF,TGTGCCAGCAGCCTCTATTCTGGCTACACCTTC
-,TRBJ2-3,TRBV6-5,-,CASRDTTDTQYF,TGTGCCAGCAGGGACACCACAGATACGCAGTATTTT
-,TRBJ2-3,TRBV11-2,-,CASSLRGAETITDTQYF,TGTGCCAGCAGCTTAAGGGGGGCAGAAACTATCACAGATACGCAGTATTTT
-,TRBJ1-5,TRBV7-9,-,CASSLTLGQPQHF,TGTGCCAGCAGCTTAACCCTCGGCCAGCCCCAGCATTTT
-,TRBJ1-4,TRBV19,TRBD1,CATNDRGGEKLFF,TGTGCCACCAATGACAGGGGAGGTGAAAAACTGTTTTTT
-,TRBJ2-5,TRBV25-1,-,CASSELGRGSAAQYF,TGTGCCAGCAGTGAATTAGGGAGGGGGAGTGCGGCCCAGTACTTC
-,TRBJ1-1,TRBV5-4,-,CASRFWGLNTEAFF,TGTGCCAGCAGGTTTTGGGGTCTGAACACTGAAGCTTTCTTT
-,TRBJ1-3,TRBV11-2,-,CASSSGLAGNTIYF,TGTGCCAGCAGTAGCGGACTGGCTGGAAACACCATATATTTT
-,TRBJ1-5,TRBV28,-,CASSLWGRYQPQHF,TGTGCCAGCAGTTTGTGGGGGCGGTATCAGCCCCAGCATTTT
-,TRBJ1-1,TRBV5-1,-,CASSLLVSNTEAFF,TGCGCCAGCAGCTTGTTGGTCAGTAACACTGAAGCTTTCTTT
few,TRBJ2-2,TRBV5-1,-,CASSLVGTGELFF,TGCGCCAGCAGCTTGGTCGGCACCGGGGAGCTGTTTTTT
-,TRBJ1-1,TRBV10-3,-,CAISESGGRRTEAFF,TGTGCCATCAGTGAGTCCGGGGGACGTAGGACTGAAGCTTTCTTT
-,TRBJ1-1,TRBV6-6,-,CASSYDRLNTEAFF,TGTGCCAGCAGTTACGACAGGTTGAACACTGAAGCTTTCTTT
-,TRBJ2-6,TRBV30,-,CAYGRSSGANVLTF,TGTGCCTACGGCCGAAGCTCTGGGGCCAACGTCCTGACTTTC
-,TRBJ1-5,TRBV27,-,CASSARGGPSNQPQHF,TGTGCCAGCAGTGCCAGAGGGGGTCCTAGCAATCAGCCCCAGCATTTT
once,TRBJ2-2,TRBV30,TRBD2,CAWRAAGGSTGELFF,TGTGCCTGGAGGGCAGCGGGAGGGTCCACCGGGGAGCTGTTTTTT
few,TRBJ2-5,TRBV7-8,-,CASRLSSMTETQYF,TGTGCCAGCAGGCTTAGTTCGATGACAGAGACCCAGTACTTC
few,TRBJ2-1,TRBV6-5,-,CASRGPLNYNEQFF,TGTGCCAGCAGGGGACCCTTAAATTACAATGAGCAGTTCTTC
-,TRBJ2-5,TRBV5-1,TRBD2,CASSLGIVAGRVETQYF,TGCGCCAGCAGCTTGGGGATCGTAGCGGGAAGGGTAGAGACCCAGTACTTC
-,TRBJ1-1,TRBV6-5,-,CASSYAAYRVGTEAFF,TGTGCCAGCAGTTACGCGGCCTACAGGGTGGGCACTGAAGCTTTCTTT